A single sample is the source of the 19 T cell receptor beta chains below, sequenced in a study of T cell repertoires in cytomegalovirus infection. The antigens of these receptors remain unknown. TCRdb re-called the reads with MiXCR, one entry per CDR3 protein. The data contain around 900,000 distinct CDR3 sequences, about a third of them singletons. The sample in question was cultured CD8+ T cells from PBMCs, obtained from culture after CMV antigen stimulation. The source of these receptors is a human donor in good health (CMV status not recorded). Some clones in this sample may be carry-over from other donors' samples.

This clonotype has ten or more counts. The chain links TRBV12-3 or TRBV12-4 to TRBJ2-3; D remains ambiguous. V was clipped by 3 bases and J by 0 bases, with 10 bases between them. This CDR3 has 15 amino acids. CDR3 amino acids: CASSFRNPSTDTQYF. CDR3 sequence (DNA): TGTGCCAGCAGTTTCCGCAACCCTAGCACAGATACGCAGTATTTT.

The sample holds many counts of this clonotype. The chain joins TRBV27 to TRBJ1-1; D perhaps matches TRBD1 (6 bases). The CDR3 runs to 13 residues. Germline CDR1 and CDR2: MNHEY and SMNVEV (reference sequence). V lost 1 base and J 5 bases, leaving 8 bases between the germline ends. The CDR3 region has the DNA TGTGCCAGCAGTTTATTCAGGGGTACTGAAGCTTTCTTT. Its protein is CASSLFRGTEAFF.

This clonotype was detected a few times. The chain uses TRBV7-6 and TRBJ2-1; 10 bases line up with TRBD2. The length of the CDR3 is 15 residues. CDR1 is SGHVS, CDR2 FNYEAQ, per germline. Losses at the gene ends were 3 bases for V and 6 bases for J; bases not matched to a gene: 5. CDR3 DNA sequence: TGTGCCAGCAGCTTCAATAGCGGGGGGCTCAATGAGCAGTTCTTC. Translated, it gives CASSFNSGGLNEQFF.

The CDR3 sequence: CASSRTKEKLFF. DNA for the CDR3: TGTGCCAGCAGCCGAACCAAAGAAAAACTGTTTTTT. V is TRBV11-2 and J is TRBJ1-4; unclear D gene. Trimming took 5 bases from V and 8 from J, leaving 9 bases between them. This CDR3 spans 12 amino acids. Germline CDR1 SGHAT, CDR2 FQNNGV.

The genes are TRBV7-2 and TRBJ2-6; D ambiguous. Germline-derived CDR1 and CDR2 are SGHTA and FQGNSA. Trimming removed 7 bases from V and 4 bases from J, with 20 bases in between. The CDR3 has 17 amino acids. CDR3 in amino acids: CASTFTGPLWGANVLTF. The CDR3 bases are TGTGCCAGCACCTTTACGGGTCCTCTCTGGGGGGCCAACGTCCTGACTTTC.

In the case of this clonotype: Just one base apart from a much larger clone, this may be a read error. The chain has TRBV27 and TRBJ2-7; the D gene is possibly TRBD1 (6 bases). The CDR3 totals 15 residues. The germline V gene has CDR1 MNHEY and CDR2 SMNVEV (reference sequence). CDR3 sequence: CVSSPQPDRTREQYF. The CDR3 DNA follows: TGTGTCAGCAGTCCTCAACCGGACAGAACGAGGGAGCAGTACTTC.

CDR3 loop: CASSLRLGGPDYGYTF. CDR3 nucleotides: TGCGCCAGCAGCTTGCGGTTGGGGGGGCCTGACTATGGCTACACCTTC. This chain connects TRBV5-1 to TRBJ1-2; TRBD1 is a possible D gene (6 bases). Trimming took 1 base from V and 3 from J, leaving 16 bases between them. The V gene's germline CDR1 is SGHRS and CDR2 YFSETQ. The CDR3 runs 16 residues.

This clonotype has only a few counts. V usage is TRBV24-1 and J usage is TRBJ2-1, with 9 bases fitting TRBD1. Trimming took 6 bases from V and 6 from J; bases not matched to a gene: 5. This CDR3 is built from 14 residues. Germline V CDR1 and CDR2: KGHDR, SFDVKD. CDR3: CATSFEDRGNEQFF. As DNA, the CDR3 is TGTGCCACCAGTTTCGAGGACAGGGGCAATGAGCAGTTCTTC.

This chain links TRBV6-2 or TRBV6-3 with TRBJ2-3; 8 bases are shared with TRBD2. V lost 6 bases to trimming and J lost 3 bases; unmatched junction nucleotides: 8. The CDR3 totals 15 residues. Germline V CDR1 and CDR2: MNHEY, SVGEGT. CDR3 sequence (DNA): TGTGCCAGCAGCCAGAACGGGGGGGCAACAGATACGCAGTATTTT. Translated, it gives CASSQNGGATDTQYF.

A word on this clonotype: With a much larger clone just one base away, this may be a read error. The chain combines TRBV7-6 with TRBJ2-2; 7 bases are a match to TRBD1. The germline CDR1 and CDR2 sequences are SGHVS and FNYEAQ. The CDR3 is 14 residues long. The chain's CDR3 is CASGARGNTEELFF. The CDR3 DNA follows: TGTGCCAGCGGGGCCAGGGGGAACACCGAGGAGCTGTTTTTT. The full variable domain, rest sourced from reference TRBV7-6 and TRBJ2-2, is GAGVSQSPRYKVTKRGQDVALRCDPISGHVSLYWYRQALGQGPEFLTYFNYEAQQDKSGLPNDRFSAERPEGSISTLTIQRTEQRDSAMYRCASGARGNTEELFFGEGSRLTVL.

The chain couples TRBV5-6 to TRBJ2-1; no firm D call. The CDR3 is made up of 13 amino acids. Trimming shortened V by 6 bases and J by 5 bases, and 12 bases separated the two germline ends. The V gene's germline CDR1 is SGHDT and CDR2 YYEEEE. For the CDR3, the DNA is TGTGCCAGCAACACCGGCTTTAACAATGAGCAGTTCTTC. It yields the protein CASNTGFNNEQFF.

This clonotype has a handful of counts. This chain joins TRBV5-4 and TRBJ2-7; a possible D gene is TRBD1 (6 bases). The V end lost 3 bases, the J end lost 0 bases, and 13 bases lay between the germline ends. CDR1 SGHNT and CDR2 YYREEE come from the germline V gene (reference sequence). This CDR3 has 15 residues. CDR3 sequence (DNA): TGTGCCAGCAGCTCCTCCGTGGACAGCTCCTACGAGCAGTACTTC. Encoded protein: CASSSSVDSSYEQYF.

In DNA, the CDR3 is TGTGCCATCAGTGAGCCCCCGACAGGGGGCGACAATCAGCCCCAGCATTTT. It specifies CAISEPPTGGDNQPQHF. The chain joins TRBV10-3 to TRBJ1-5; 10 nucleotides agree with TRBD1. This CDR3 comprises 17 residues. V shed 2 bases, J shed 3 bases, and the junction held 7 bases outside the gene matches. CDR1 is ENHRY, CDR2 SYGVKD, per germline.

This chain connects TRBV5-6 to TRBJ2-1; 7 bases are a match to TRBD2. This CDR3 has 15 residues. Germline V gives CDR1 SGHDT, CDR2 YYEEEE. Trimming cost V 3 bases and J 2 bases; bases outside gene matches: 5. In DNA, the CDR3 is TGTGCCAGCAGCTATCAGCGGGGAGCCTACAATGAGCAGTTCTTC. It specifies CASSYQRGAYNEQFF.

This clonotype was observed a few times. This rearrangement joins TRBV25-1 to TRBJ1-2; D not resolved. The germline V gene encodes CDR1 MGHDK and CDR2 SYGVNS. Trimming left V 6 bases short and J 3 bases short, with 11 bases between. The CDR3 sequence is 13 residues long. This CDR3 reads CASRGDKYYGYTF. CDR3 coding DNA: TGTGCCAGCAGGGGAGACAAGTACTATGGCTACACCTTC.

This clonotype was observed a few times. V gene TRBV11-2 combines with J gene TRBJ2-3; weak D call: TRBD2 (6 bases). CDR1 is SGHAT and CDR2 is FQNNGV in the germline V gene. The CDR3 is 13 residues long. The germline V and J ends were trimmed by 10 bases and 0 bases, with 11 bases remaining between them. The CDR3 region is CATRGESTDTQYF. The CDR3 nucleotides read TGTGCCACACGCGGGGAAAGCACAGATACGCAGTATTTT.

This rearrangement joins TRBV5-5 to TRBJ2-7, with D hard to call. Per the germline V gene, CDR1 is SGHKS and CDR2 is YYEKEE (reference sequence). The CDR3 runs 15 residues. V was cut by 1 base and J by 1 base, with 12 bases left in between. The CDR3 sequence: CASSLIPWGSYEQYF. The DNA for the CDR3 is TGTGCCAGCAGCTTGATTCCATGGGGTTCCTACGAGCAGTACTTC.

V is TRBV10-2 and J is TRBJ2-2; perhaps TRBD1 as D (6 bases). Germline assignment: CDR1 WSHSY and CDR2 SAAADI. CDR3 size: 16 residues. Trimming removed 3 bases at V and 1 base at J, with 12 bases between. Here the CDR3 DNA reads TGCGCCAGCAGTGACAACTGGGGACAGAACACCGGGGAGCTGTTTTTT. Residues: CASSDNWGQNTGELFF.

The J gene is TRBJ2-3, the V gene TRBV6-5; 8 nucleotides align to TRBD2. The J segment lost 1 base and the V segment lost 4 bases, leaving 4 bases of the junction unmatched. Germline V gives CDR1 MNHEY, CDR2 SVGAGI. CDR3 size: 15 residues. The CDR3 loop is CASSFYSGGTDTQYF. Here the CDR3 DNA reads TGTGCCAGCAGTTTCTATAGCGGGGGCACAGATACGCAGTATTTT.